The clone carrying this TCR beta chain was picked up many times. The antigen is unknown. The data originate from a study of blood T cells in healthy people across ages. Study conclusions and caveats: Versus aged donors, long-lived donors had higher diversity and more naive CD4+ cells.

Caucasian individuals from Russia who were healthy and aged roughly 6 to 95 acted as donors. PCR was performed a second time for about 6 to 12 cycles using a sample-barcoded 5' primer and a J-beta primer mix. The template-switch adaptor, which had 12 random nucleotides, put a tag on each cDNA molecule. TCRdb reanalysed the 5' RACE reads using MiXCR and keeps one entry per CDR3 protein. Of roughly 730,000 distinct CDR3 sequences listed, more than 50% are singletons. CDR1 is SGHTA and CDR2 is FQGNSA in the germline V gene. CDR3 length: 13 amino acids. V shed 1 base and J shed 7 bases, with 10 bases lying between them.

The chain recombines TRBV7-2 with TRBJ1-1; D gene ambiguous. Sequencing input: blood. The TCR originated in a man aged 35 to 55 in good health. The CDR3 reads CASSLGGGLEAFF. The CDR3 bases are TGTGCCAGCAGCTTAGGAGGAGGGCTTGAAGCTTTCTTT.